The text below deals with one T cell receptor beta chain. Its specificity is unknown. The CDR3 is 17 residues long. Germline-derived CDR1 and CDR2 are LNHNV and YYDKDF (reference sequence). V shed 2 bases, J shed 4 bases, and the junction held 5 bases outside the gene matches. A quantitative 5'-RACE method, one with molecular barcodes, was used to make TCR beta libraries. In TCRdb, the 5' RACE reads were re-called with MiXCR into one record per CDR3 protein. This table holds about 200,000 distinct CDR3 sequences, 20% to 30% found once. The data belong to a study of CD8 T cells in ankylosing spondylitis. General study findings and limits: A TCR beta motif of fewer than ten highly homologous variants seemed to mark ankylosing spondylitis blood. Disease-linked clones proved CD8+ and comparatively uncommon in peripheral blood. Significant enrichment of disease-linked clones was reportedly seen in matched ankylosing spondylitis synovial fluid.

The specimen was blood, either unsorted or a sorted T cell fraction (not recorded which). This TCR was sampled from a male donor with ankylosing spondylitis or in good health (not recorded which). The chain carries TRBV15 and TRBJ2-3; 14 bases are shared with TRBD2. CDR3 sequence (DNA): TGTGCCACCAGCAGATCCGGGACTAGCGGGAGATCAGATACGCAGTATTTT. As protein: CATSRSGTSGRSDTQYF. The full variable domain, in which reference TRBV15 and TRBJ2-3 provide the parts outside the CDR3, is DAMVIQNPRYQVTQFGKPVTLSCSQTLNHNVMYWYQQKSSQAPKLLFHYYDKDFNNEADTPDNFQSRRPNTSFCFLDIRSPGLGDTAMYLCATSRSGTSGRSDTQYFGPGTRLTVL.